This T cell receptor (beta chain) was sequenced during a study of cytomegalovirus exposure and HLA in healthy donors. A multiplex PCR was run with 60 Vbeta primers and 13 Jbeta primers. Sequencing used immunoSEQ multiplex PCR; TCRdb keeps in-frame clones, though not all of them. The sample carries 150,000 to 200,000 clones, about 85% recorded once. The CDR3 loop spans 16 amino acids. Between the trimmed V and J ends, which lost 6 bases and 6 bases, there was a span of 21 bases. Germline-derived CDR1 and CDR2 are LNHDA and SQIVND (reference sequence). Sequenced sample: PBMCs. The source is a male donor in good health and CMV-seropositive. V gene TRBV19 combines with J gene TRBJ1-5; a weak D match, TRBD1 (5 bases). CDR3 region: CASRGRRFGGSQPQHF. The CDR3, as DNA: TGTGCCAGTAGGGGGAGGAGGTTCGGGGGGAGTCAGCCCCAGCATTTT.